This TCR beta chain was identified in a study of T cell responses to AZD1222 COVID-19 vaccine (TCRdb year 2021). Study-wide context: A total of 233 trial participants underwent TCR sequencing, of whom 207 received two doses of AZD1222 and around 26 received two doses of the MenACWY control vaccine. Trial participants were enrolled by age into subgroups of 18-55, 56-69 and 70-plus years, and 148, 28 and 57 TCR-sequenced participants, respectively, were included in these subgroups. The investigation overall reported the following: After two AZD1222 doses, spike-specific TCR breadth and depth were significantly higher than at day 0 and than in MenACWY recipients. Epitopes outside the regions mutated in the B.1.351 and B.1.1.7 variants were reportedly recognized by nearly half of the unique spike-specific TCRs. Conclusions about previously exposed vaccinees were limited because only a handful of AZD1222 recipients were SARS-CoV-2 seropositive at baseline. The 56-69-year group was small, and its depth increase did not reach significance, likely because of low power. Because no day 14 peak-response samples were available, the repertoires could be characterized only after the peak T cell response. Most participants were white British and females outnumbered males, and the authors suggested that clonal diversity may have been underestimated. The whole spike protein was spanned by vaccine-associated CD4 TCRs, and dominant responses were seen in regions 160-218 and 743-854.

CDR1 and CDR2 are read off the germline V gene as MNHEY and SVGAGI. Taken from cysteine to phenylalanine, the CDR3 has 14 residues. Solely the CDR3 DNA is kept, with 42 bases framed from the first base. Trimming removed 3 bases from V and 4 bases from J, leaving 10 bases between the germline ends. The time point label on this specimen signifies: about 28 days (+/-7) after the second vaccine dose. AZD1222 recipients whose second dose came at about 4 weeks and those whose second dose came at about 12 weeks were combined into one group, since spike-specific TCR depth and breadth did not differ between the two schedules. Vaccinee samples were obtained from the UK trials COV001 and COV002, which included a single-blind randomized controlled phase 2/3 trial of AZD1222 (ChAdOx1 nCoV-19) in healthy adults. For TCRbeta chain sequencing, PBMC samples from trial participants were taken at day 0 and at day 28 after the second dose.

Of note for this clone: Its antigen remains unidentified. One base away there is no much larger clone; base qualities are not given. Other DNA sequences in the sample encode the same CDR3.

The CDR3 regions of human TCRbeta chains were analyzed by immunosequencing. The paper's processing steps were these. TCRs in the repertoires were matched against a reference library of SARS-CoV-2-specific TCRs that had been generated with the MIRA antigen-specificity platform. Breadth meant the fraction of unique TCRs that were SARS-CoV-2-associated, whereas depth meant the fraction of total T cells that were SARS-CoV-2-associated. Using the MIRA data, each spike-specific TCR was mapped to the spike region that the TCR reacts to and placed in a CD4 or CD8 class. Log10-transformed breadth and depth values were compared by one-way ANOVA with Sidak's multiple comparisons tests. This immuneACCESS table, as held by TCRdb, lists in-frame sequences with V and J called but not all clones. Of the missing ones, under half trace to an unresolved V gene in checked studies; the others have no known cause. That table is the source of V, J and clone size, and D and trimming were worked out from the DNA. Recorded for this sample are more than 110,000 clones; 85% to 95% of them occurred a single time. In total, the top ten clones hold 3.6% of the sample.

Here the chain combines TRBV6-5 and TRBJ1-5; too little of a D gene remains to name it. The sample here was peripheral blood, taken 28 days after the second AZD1222 dose. The sequence came from an adult who received the AZD1222 COVID-19 vaccine. The CDR3 loop reads CASSYRGGNQPQHF. The DNA is as follows: TGTGCCAGCAGTTATCGGGGTGGGAATCAGCCCCAGCATTTT.